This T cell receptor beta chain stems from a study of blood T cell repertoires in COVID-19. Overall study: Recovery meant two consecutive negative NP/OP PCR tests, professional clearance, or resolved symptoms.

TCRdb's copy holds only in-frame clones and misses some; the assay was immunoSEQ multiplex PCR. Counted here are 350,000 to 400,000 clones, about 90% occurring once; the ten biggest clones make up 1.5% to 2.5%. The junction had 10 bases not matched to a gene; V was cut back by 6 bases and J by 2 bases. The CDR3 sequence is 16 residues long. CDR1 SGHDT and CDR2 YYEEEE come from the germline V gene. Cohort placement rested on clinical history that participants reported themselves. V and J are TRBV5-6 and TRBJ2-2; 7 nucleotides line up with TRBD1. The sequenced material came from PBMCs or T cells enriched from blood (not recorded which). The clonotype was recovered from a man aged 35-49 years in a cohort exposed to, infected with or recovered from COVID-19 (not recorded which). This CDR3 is CASTKGQYVNTGELFF. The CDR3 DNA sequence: TGTGCCAGCACCAAGGGACAGTATGTCAACACCGGGGAGCTGTTTTTT.